This T cell receptor beta chain comes out of a study of shared clonotypes between healthy human individuals (TCRdb year 2020). With respect to the entire study: The cohort included a few men and a couple of women between 18 and 49 years of age. The study deeply sequenced blood TCR repertoires of about 5 healthy adults to estimate repertoire size and the extent of clonotype sharing between individuals. Libraries were prepared and TCR repertoires were sequenced by different laboratories using diverse techniques, in order to increase sequencing depth and limit assay-specific biases. Each donor's leukapheresis produced roughly between about 0.9 and 9.5 billion PBMCs.

Compared with germline, V lacks 0 bases and J lacks 3 bases; bases without a gene match: 3. CDR1 MNHNY and CDR2 SVGAGI were looked up in the germline V gene (reference sequence). The CDR3 measures 15 amino acids from cysteine to phenylalanine. The DNA shown is the 45-base CDR3, in frame from base 1. Notes on this clone: No antigen is known for it. Base qualities are not at hand, and no much larger clone is one base apart.

Using the deep immunoSEQ assay, TCR CDR3 regions were amplified from genomic DNA by multiplex PCR. Extracted genomic DNA from each cell subset was distributed evenly across all wells of several immunoSEQ 96-well plates, and each plate was treated as a replicate. For unsorted PBMC, approximately 300 ng of genomic DNA, equivalent to around 30,000 T cell genomes, went into each replicate PCR. Ten immunoSEQ deep assay plates were used to sequence the unsorted PBMC genomic DNA. The purified libraries were quantified using a Qubit 3.0 fluorometer, sized with a Bioanalyzer 2100, and then quantified again using the KAPA Library Quantification kit. A separate single-read 150-cycle Illumina NextSeq 550 flow cell was used to sequence each immunoSEQ 96-well plate. Turning to the authors' computational methods: Because the immunoSEQ output included only junctional sequences and no quality scores, the filtering could not be the same as the filtering used for full-length reads. Sequences were annotated with PyIR, a Python wrapper for IgBLAST v1.9, and V/J genes and CDR3 were assigned using IMGT germline references. Any read was removed if the V/J assignment was weak (E-value above 1e-6), the CDR3 was missing, or the read contained stop codons, out-of-frame junctions, or ambiguous translated residues. A V3J clonotype was defined by an identical inferred V gene, J gene, and CDR3 amino acid sequence. To compute the percentage overlap between repertoires, the number of shared unique clonotypes was divided by the size of the smaller repertoire. Repertoire richness was assessed with RTK rarefaction, the Chao1 estimator, and Recon v2.1 estimates of unobserved clonotypes. TCRdb's version of the immuneACCESS table is confined to in-frame rearrangements and falls short of the full clone set. An unresolved V gene accounts for under half of the shortfall where checked; the remainder is of unknown origin. The V and J calls and clone size are taken from that table; D and trimming were inferred from the DNA. The sample table contains about 490,000 clones; only one count was recorded for 79% of them. The top ten constitute less than 15% of the sample.

Donors were healthy HIV-negative adults with no recently reported acute infections or vaccinations. All donors were Caucasian adults living in Nashville, Tennessee, USA. In the unsorted samples, approximately 82 million PBMCs were counted, and genomic DNA was extracted using the QIAamp DNA Blood Mini kit. After blood collection by leukapheresis, PBMCs were isolated using Ficoll-Histopaque density gradient centrifugation and then cryopreserved in the vapor phase of liquid nitrogen. Paper-wide results and their limitations: Sampling was restricted to blood, and TCR repertoires in tissue are likely to differ from TCR repertoires in blood. Pairwise subsampling indicated that sequencing depth was expected to affect the degree of clonotype sharing among donors. The genetic and exposure-history diversity represented was limited by the small number of donors.

The V gene is TRBV6-6 and the J gene is TRBJ1-2; 8 bases in the middle match TRBD1. The sample comprised PBMCs. The TCR sequence derives from a woman in her forties in good health. Some clones in this sample may be carry-over from other donors' samples. The DNA sequence follows: TGTGCCAGCAGTTACTCGACAGGGGCGTACTATGGCTACACCTTC. This sequence encodes CASSYSTGAYYGYTF.